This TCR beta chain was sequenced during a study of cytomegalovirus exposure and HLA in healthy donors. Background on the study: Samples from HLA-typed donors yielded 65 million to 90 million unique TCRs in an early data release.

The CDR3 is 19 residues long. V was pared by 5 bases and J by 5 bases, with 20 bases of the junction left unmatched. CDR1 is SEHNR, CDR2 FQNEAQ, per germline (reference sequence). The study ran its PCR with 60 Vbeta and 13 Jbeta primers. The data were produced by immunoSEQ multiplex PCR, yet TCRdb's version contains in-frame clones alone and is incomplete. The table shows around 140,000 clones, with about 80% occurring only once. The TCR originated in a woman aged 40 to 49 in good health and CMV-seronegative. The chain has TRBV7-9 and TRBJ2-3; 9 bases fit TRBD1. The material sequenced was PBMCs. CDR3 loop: CASSRLTITGQGLGDTQYF. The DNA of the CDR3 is TGTGCCAGCAGCCGCTTAACAATAACGGGACAGGGACTCGGAGATACGCAGTATTTT. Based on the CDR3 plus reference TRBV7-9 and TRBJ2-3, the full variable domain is DTGVSQNPRHKITKRGQNVTFRCDPISEHNRLYWYRQTLGQGPEFLTYFQNEAQLEKSRLLSDRFSAERPKGSFSTLEIQRTEQGDSAMYLCASSRLTITGQGLGDTQYFGPGTRLTVL.